Below are 15 T cell receptor beta chains sequenced from a single sample in a study of T cells in localized non-small cell lung cancer. The repertoire was sequenced with immunoSEQ multiplex PCR; TCRdb's copy has only in-frame clones and lacks some. The data contain roughly 25,000 clones, roughly 90% of them singletons. The material sequenced was peripheral blood, taken before any cancer treatment. These receptors came from a man aged 40 to 70 with stage III squamous cell lung carcinoma.

The sample holds one count of this clone. The chain carries TRBV7-9 and TRBJ2-1; 11 positions agree with TRBD2. Germline V gene data show CDR1 as SEHNR and CDR2 as FQNEAQ (reference sequence). Trimming removed 7 bases from V and 10 bases from J; junction bases left unmatched: 18. The CDR3 consists of 17 residues. CDR3 DNA: TGTGCCAGCACTCCCCAACGGGGACTAGCGGCCCTCGGGGAGCAGTTCTTC. Protein sequence: CASTPQRGLAALGEQFF. The whole variable domain, remainder taken from reference TRBV7-9 and TRBJ2-1, is DTGVSQNPRHKITKRGQNVTFRCDPISEHNRLYWYRQTLGQGPEFLTYFQNEAQLEKSRLLSDRFSAERPKGSFSTLEIQRTEQGDSAMYLCASTPQRGLAALGEQFFGPGTRLTVL.

This clone was recorded once. The chain combines TRBV18 with TRBJ1-2; no reliable D call. Germline CDR1 is KGHSH and CDR2 is LQKENI. This CDR3 region has 14 residues. Trimming removed 4 bases from V and 0 bases from J, with 9 bases in between. CDR3 nucleotide sequence: TGTGCCAGCTCACGGAACAAAGCTAACTATGGCTACACCTTC. It translates to CASSRNKANYGYTF.

CDR3: CASTAVSTDTQYF. The CDR3 DNA sequence: TGTGCCAGCACAGCAGTTTCCACAGATACGCAGTATTTT. This rearrangement joins TRBV27 to TRBJ2-3, with D unresolved. This CDR3 region has 13 residues. The germline V gene encodes CDR1 MNHEY and CDR2 SMNVEV (reference sequence). V was trimmed by 7 bases and J by 2 bases, leaving 10 bases between them.

V and J are TRBV18 and TRBJ2-6; D ambiguous. With 4 bases removed from V and 0 bases from J, the gap between germline ends came to 16 bases. The germline V gene encodes CDR1 KGHSH and CDR2 LQKENI. CDR3 length: 18 amino acids. The CDR3 DNA follows: TGTGCCAGCTCACAGGGCACGGCCTTGAGCTCTGGGGCCAACGTCCTGACTTTC. Protein: CASSQGTALSSGANVLTF.

The rearrangement joins TRBV7-2 to TRBJ2-2, with a weak D call TRBD2 (5 bases). Germline loops: CDR1 SGHTA, CDR2 FQGNSA. The CDR3 covers 13 residues. V was cut by 3 bases and J by 7 bases, with 9 bases left in between. The CDR3 DNA follows: TGTGCCAGCAGCTTGGGCCGGGGCGGGGAGCTGTTTTTT. Its translation is CASSLGRGGELFF.

The CDR3 coding sequence is TGTGCCAGCAGCATGACAGGGGGCGGGGATACGCAGTATTTT. Translating gives CASSMTGGGDTQYF. The chain links TRBV2 to TRBJ2-3, with 10 bases identical to TRBD1. The CDR3 extends over 14 amino acids. The V and J ends lost 6 bases and 6 bases, in that order; junction bases with no gene match: 6. Germline CDR1 is SNHLY and CDR2 is FYNNEI.

The chain joins TRBV18 to TRBJ2-5, with a weak D call TRBD1 (6 bases). V was shortened by 2 bases and J by 4 bases, with 14 bases between the two germline ends. Germline V lookup: CDR1 KGHSH, CDR2 LQKENI. The CDR3 length is 15 residues. CDR3 nucleotides: TGTGCCAGCTCACCAACGAAGGGGGTTCGAGAGACCCAGTACTTC. As protein: CASSPTKGVRETQYF.

This chain connects TRBV30 to TRBJ1-4, with D tentatively TRBD1 (5 bases). CDR1 and CDR2 from the germline V gene are GTSNPN and SVGIG (reference sequence). Trimming took off 3 bases at V and 7 bases at J, with 12 bases between the two ends. The CDR3 consists of 13 residues. CDR3 DNA: TGTGCCTGGAGGTCCCGGGGCGGTGAAAAACTGTTTTTT. It yields the protein CAWRSRGGEKLFF. Filled out from reference TRBV30 and TRBJ1-4, the complete variable domain reads SQTIHQWPATLVQPVGSPLSLECTVEGTSNPNLYWYRQAAGRGLQLLFYSVGIGQISSEVPQNLSASRPQDRQFILSSKKLLLSDSGFYLCAWRSRGGEKLFFGSGTQLSVL.

The V gene is TRBV7-7, the J gene TRBJ2-7; weak D call: TRBD2 (6 bases). Germline CDR1 is SSHAT and CDR2 is FNYEAQ (reference sequence). Trimming removed 5 bases at V and 0 bases at J, with 14 bases between. This CDR3 comprises 15 residues. This chain's CDR3 is CASSIGRESSYEQYF. The CDR3 DNA is TGTGCCAGCAGCATCGGACGGGAGAGCTCCTACGAGCAGTACTTC. The complete variable domain, with remaining parts taken from reference TRBV7-7 and TRBJ2-7, reads GAGVSQSPRYKVTKRGQDVTLRCDPISSHATLYWYQQALGQGPEFLTYFNYEAQPDKSGLPSDRFSAERPEGSISTLTIQRTEQRDSAMYRCASSIGRESSYEQYFGPGTRLTVT.

This chain uses TRBV27 with TRBJ2-4, with 12 bases aligning to TRBD1. Trimming at V came to 2 bases and at J to 6 bases, leaving 5 bases not matched to a gene. The V gene's germline CDR1 is MNHEY and CDR2 SMNVEV (reference sequence). The CDR3 runs to 16 residues. CDR3 nucleotide sequence: TGTGCCAGCAGTTTAACCGGGACAGGGGGCGGAAACATTCAGTACTTC. Translating it yields CASSLTGTGGGNIQYF.

The CDR3 sequence is CASSATGAGGNEQYF. DNA for the CDR3: TGCGCCAGCAGCGCCACAGGGGCAGGGGGTAACGAGCAGTACTTC. The chain carries TRBV5-1 and TRBJ2-7; the match to TRBD1 covers 7 bases. The CDR3 loop spans 15 amino acids. CDR1 and CDR2 from the germline V gene are SGHRS and YFSETQ. V shed 4 bases, J shed 5 bases, and the junction held 12 bases outside the gene matches.

CDR3 in amino acids: CASSLLHTGELFF. The CDR3 DNA follows: TGTGCCAGCAGCTTACTACACACCGGGGAGCTGTTTTTT. The J gene is TRBJ2-2, the V gene TRBV11-2; D gene ambiguous. This CDR3 spans 13 amino acids. CDR1 and CDR2 (germline): SGHAT, FQNNGV. Trimming removed 2 bases at V and 3 bases at J, with 4 bases between.

The rearrangement joins TRBV6-5 to TRBJ1-1, with a possible D match to TRBD1 (5 bases). Looked up from germline, CDR1 is MNHEY and CDR2 is SVGAGI. V was trimmed by 3 bases and J by 4 bases, leaving 18 bases between them. The CDR3 sequence is 16 residues long. This CDR3 reads CASSYGRGTPSTEAFF. The CDR3 DNA sequence: TGTGCCAGCAGTTATGGACGGGGGACTCCGAGCACTGAAGCTTTCTTT.

V usage is TRBV5-8 and J usage is TRBJ2-3; no clear D. This CDR3 region has 14 residues. V lost 0 bases to trimming and J lost 1 base, with 6 bases between them. Germline V gene data show CDR1 as SGHTS and CDR2 as YDEGEE. The CDR3 spells CASSLEIGTDTQYF. As DNA, the CDR3 is TGTGCCAGCAGCTTGGAGATTGGCACAGATACGCAGTATTTT.

This clone was counted a single time. The chain carries TRBV19 and TRBJ2-1; 7 bases align to TRBD2. The CDR3 spans 15 residues. Germline trimming cut 9 bases from V and 6 bases from J; bases unmatched to any gene: 14. Germline V lookup: CDR1 LNHDA, CDR2 SQIVND (reference sequence). For the CDR3, the DNA is TGTGCCAGCCAAGAGAGGGGACTACCACTCAATGAGCAGTTCTTC. It is translated as CASQERGLPLNEQFF.